Presented here are 4 T cell receptor beta chains from one specimen sequenced in a study of shared clonotypes between healthy human individuals. This table comes from immunoSEQ multiplex PCR, and its TCRdb copy is limited to in-frame clones, with some not included. The sample records about 2.1 million clones, approximately 94% being singletons. Naive CD8 cells were CD45RO-negative, positively selected for CCR7, excluding terminally differentiated effector memory CD45RA+ cells. Sequencing was carried out using naive CD8+ T cells from PBMCs. These receptors all come from a young man in good health. Some clones in this sample may be carry-over from other donors' samples.

The V and J genes are TRBV15 and TRBJ1-5; TRBD1 might be the D (5 bases). Germline loops: CDR1 LNHNV, CDR2 YYDKDF (reference sequence). The CDR3 spans 18 residues. Trimming removed 1 base at V and 2 bases at J, with 18 bases between. The CDR3 nucleotides read TGTGCCACCAGCAGAGTCGCATCGGGACTTACGGGCAATCAGCCCCAGCATTTT. It encodes CATSRVASGLTGNQPQHF.

CDR3 in amino acids: CASSLVGSGAEAFF. The CDR3 nucleotides read TGTGCCAGCAGCTTAGTCGGGTCGGGGGCTGAAGCTTTCTTT. The V call is TRBV7-9, the J call TRBJ1-1, with D possibly matching TRBD1 (5 bases). The CDR3 is made up of 14 amino acids. Germline values: CDR1 SEHNR, CDR2 FQNEAQ (reference sequence). The V gene lost 1 base and the J gene lost 6 bases, with 12 bases spanning the gap.

V usage is TRBV7-2 and J usage is TRBJ2-2, with no clear D. Trimming left V 4 bases short and J 1 base short, with 16 bases between. The CDR3 contains 17 residues. Germline CDR1 reads SGHTA; CDR2 reads FQGNSA. The CDR3 coding sequence is TGTGCCAGCAGCTCCCGCACCGAGTCCGTGAACACCGGGGAGCTGTTTTTT. It specifies CASSSRTESVNTGELFF. Looking up the rest from reference TRBV7-2 and TRBJ2-2 gives the full variable domain: GAGVSQSPSNKVTEKGKDVELRCDPISGHTALYWYRQSLGQGLEFLIYFQGNSAPDKSGLPSDRFSAERTGGSVSTLTIQRTQQEDSAVYLCASSSRTESVNTGELFFGEGSRLTVL.

The gene calls are TRBV16 and TRBJ1-4; D call uncertain. CDR3 length equals 15 residues. V lost 7 bases, J lost 0 bases, and 12 bases lay in between. The germline gives CDR1 KGHSY, CDR2 FQNENV. CDR3 coding DNA: TGTGCCAGCACTAAATCTGGGGCAACTAATGAAAAACTGTTTTTT. It is translated as CASTKSGATNEKLFF.